The 14 T cell receptor beta chains listed next were all sequenced from one sample in a study of blood T cell repertoires in COVID-19. Profiling relied on immunoSEQ multiplex PCR, and the TCRdb table lists in-frame clones only, not all of them. The profile shows some 330,000 clones, around 90% of them singletons. The sample consisted of PBMCs or T cells enriched from blood (not recorded which). These receptors were obtained from a woman aged 25 to 39 who had recovered from COVID-19.

J is TRBJ2-3 and V is TRBV7-2, with TRBD1 identical over 7 bases. Trimming cost V 2 bases and J 2 bases; bases outside gene matches: 1. This CDR3 has 14 amino acids. Germline lookup yields CDR1 SGHTA and CDR2 FQGNSA. CDR3 residues: CASSLRGLTDTQYF. The CDR3 DNA reads TGTGCCAGCAGCTTAAGGGGGCTCACAGATACGCAGTATTTT.

V gene TRBV10-1 combines with J gene TRBJ1-6; D call uncertain. V dropped 7 bases and J dropped 0 bases, with 13 bases sitting between them. Germline V CDR1 and CDR2: WNHNN, SYGVQD (reference sequence). The CDR3 sequence is 16 residues long. Written as DNA, the CDR3 is TGCGCCAGCAATCTAGTGAAGAGCTCCTATAATTCACCCCTCCACTTT. This codes for CASNLVKSSYNSPLHF.

The CDR3 here is CASGLAGTTEQFF. The CDR3 region has the DNA TGTGCTAGTGGTTTGGCCGGGACTACAGAGCAGTTCTTC. This chain connects TRBV12-5 to TRBJ2-1; 7 nucleotides line up with TRBD2. The CDR3 has 13 amino acids. Germline assignment: CDR1 LGHNT and CDR2 FRNRAP. V lost 1 base and J lost 10; bases outside the gene matches: 4.

Comments on this clone: This sample includes further DNA sequences coding for the same CDR3. This chain uses TRBV9 with TRBJ2-2; D possibly corresponds to TRBD1 (6 bases). Germline lookup yields CDR1 SGDLS and CDR2 YYNGEE. The CDR3 is 15 residues long. Trimming shortened V by 2 bases and J by 3 bases, and 11 bases separated the two germline ends. CDR3 protein: CASSVGPGDTGELFF. As DNA, the CDR3 is TGTGCCAGCAGCGTCGGTCCAGGGGACACCGGGGAGCTGTTTTTT. Filled out from reference TRBV9 and TRBJ2-2, the complete variable domain reads DSGVTQTPKHLITATGQRVTLRCSPRSGDLSVYWYQQSLDQGLQFLIQYYNGEERAKGNILERFSAQQFPDLHSELNLSSLELGDSALYFCASSVGPGDTGELFFGEGSRLTVL.

The chain employs TRBV9 and TRBJ2-3; D may be TRBD2 (6 bases). CDR3 size: 15 residues. Trimming removed 2 bases at V and 13 bases at J, with 23 bases between. Germline lookup yields CDR1 SGDLS and CDR2 YYNGEE. CDR3 sequence reads: CASSVEGIPGTPEYF. As DNA, the CDR3 is TGTGCCAGCAGCGTCGAGGGGATCCCCGGGACTCCTGAGTATTTT.

The genes are TRBV20-1 and TRBJ2-1; 7 bases match TRBD2. CDR3 length: 15 amino acids. Looked up from germline, CDR1 is DFQATT and CDR2 is SNEGSKA (reference sequence). The ends lost 3 bases at V and 4 bases at J; junction bases unmatched: 9. The CDR3 DNA sequence: TGCAGTGCTAGTTCTGCGCGGGGGATATACAATGAGCAGTTCTTC. Protein product: CSASSARGIYNEQFF.

CDR3 sequence: CAISDLGGLDNEQFF. In DNA, the CDR3 is TGTGCCATCAGTGATTTGGGAGGGCTGGACAATGAGCAGTTCTTC. The chain carries TRBV10-3 and TRBJ2-1; 7 bases agree with TRBD2. Germline values: CDR1 ENHRY, CDR2 SYGVKD. The CDR3 contains 15 residues. Trimming at V came to 3 bases and at J to 5 bases, leaving 7 bases not matched to a gene.

About this clone: Mismatch with germline at one junction end may stem from a read error. The chain employs TRBV6-1 and TRBJ2-1; 12 bases fit TRBD2. Germline CDR1 MNHNS, CDR2 SASEGT. This CDR3 is 18 amino acids long. CDR3 in DNA: TGTGCCAGCAGCGAAGGACTAGCGGGAAGTAGCTCCTACAATGAGCAGTTCTTC. Its translation is CASSEGLAGSSSYNEQFF.

The J gene is TRBJ1-2, the V gene TRBV6-5; 9 nucleotides agree with TRBD1. With 0 bases clipped from V and 4 bases from J, the junction kept 6 bases outside the gene matches. The CDR3 loop spans 16 amino acids. CDR1 is MNHEY and CDR2 is SVGAGI in the germline V gene. This CDR3 reads CASSYSTGGAGYGYTF. The CDR3 region has the DNA TGTGCCAGCAGTTACTCTACAGGGGGCGCTGGCTATGGCTACACCTTC.

The chain is built from TRBV20-1 and TRBJ2-7, with 7 bases fitting TRBD2. The trim removed 3 bases at V and 9 bases at J, leaving 5 bases unmatched. The CDR3 covers 11 residues. Germline values: CDR1 DFQATT, CDR2 SNEGSKA (reference sequence). The CDR3 DNA reads TGCAGTGCTAGTTTCAGCGGGGCGCAGTACTTC. The encoded protein is CSASFSGAQYF.

The rearrangement joins TRBV5-1 to TRBJ2-1, with TRBD1 as a possible D gene (6 bases). The germline V gene has CDR1 SGHRS and CDR2 YFSETQ. The CDR3 sequence is 12 residues long. With 3 bases removed from V and 9 bases from J, the gap between germline ends came to 10 bases. The CDR3 bases are TGCGCCAGCAGCTATGACAGGTCTGAGCAGTTCTTC. This sequence encodes CASSYDRSEQFF. The complete variable domain, with remaining parts taken from reference TRBV5-1 and TRBJ2-1, reads KAGVTQTPRYLIKTRGQQVTLSCSPISGHRSVSWYQQTPGQGLQFLFEYFSETQRNKGNFPGRFSGRQFSNSRSEMNVSTLELGDSALYLCASSYDRSEQFFGPGTRLTVL.

The chain is built from TRBV2 and TRBJ1-2; D gene unclear. The CDR3 is 15 residues long. Germline CDR1 and CDR2: SNHLY and FYNNEI. Trimming took 2 bases from V and 4 from J, leaving 14 bases between them. This CDR3 reads CASSEREEVGYGYTF. The CDR3 coding sequence is TGTGCCAGCAGTGAACGGGAGGAGGTGGGCTATGGCTACACCTTC. The full variable domain, rest sourced from reference TRBV2 and TRBJ1-2, is EPEVTQTPSHQVTQMGQEVILRCVPISNHLYFYWYRQILGQKVEFLVSFYNNEISEKSEIFDDQFSVERPDGSNFTLKIRSTKLEDSAMYFCASSEREEVGYGYTFGSGTRLTVV.

J is TRBJ2-1 and V is TRBV14, with TRBD2 matching over 10 bases. The germline gives CDR1 SGHDN, CDR2 FVKESK. This CDR3 has 18 residues. After removal of 2 bases from V and 1 base from J, the junction contained 8 bases not matched to a gene. CDR3: CASSQPGLALRSYNEQFF. CDR3 coding DNA: TGTGCCAGCAGCCAACCGGGACTAGCGCTCCGATCCTACAATGAGCAGTTCTTC.

The chain recombines TRBV5-8 with TRBJ1-2; 7 nucleotides agree with TRBD1. Per germline, CDR1 SGHTS and CDR2 YDEGEE. With 3 bases clipped from V and 4 bases from J, the junction kept 6 bases outside the gene matches. The CDR3 length is 14 residues. The CDR3 region has the DNA TGTGCCAGCAGCTCTGACAGGGCGGGCTATGGCTACACCTTC. Its translation is CASSSDRAGYGYTF.